The 5 T cell receptor beta chains in this list originate from one sample, sequenced in a study of T cell repertoires in cytomegalovirus infection. TCRdb re-derived calls from the reads in MiXCR, one entry per CDR3 protein. Found here are 250,000 or so distinct CDR3 sequences, more than 9% of them singletons; the top ten hold 1.6%. Sequencing was performed on PBMCs. The source is a human donor in good health (CMV status not recorded). Some clones in this sample may be carry-over from other donors' samples.

The rearrangement links TRBV6-5 to TRBJ2-5; no clear D gene. The CDR3 contains 12 residues. Trimming cost V 8 bases and J 2 bases, with 9 bases left between them. Germline V gives CDR1 MNHEY, CDR2 SVGAGI. The CDR3 nucleotides read TGTGCCAGCTTCGGCCAGCAAGAGACCCAGTACTTC. As protein: CASFGQQETQYF.

This clonotype was picked up many times. The rearrangement joins TRBV12-3 or TRBV12-4 to TRBJ1-6, with 7 bases that match TRBD1. The CDR3 runs to 14 residues. Trimming took 6 bases from V and 3 from J; bases not matched to a gene: 2. The CDR3 DNA reads TGTGCCAGCAGAACAGGGGTCTATAATTCACCCCTCCACTTT. This gives the protein CASRTGVYNSPLHF.

This clonotype has ten or more counts. In DNA, the CDR3 is TGTGCCAGCAGCTCTACAGGGTCGGGTGAAGCTTTCTTT. Amino acid sequence: CASSSTGSGEAFF. The V call is TRBV7-3, the J call TRBJ1-1, with a weak D call TRBD1 (6 bases). The CDR3 has 13 residues. CDR1 is SGHTA and CDR2 is FQGTGA in the germline V gene. V was shortened by 4 bases and J by 7 bases, with 13 bases between the two germline ends. The variable domain in full, with the rest retrieved from reference TRBV7-3 and TRBJ1-1, is GAGVSQTPSNKVTEKGKYVELRCDPISGHTALYWYRQSLGQGPEFLIYFQGTGAADDSGLPNDRFFAVRPEGSVSTLKIQRTERGDSAVYLCASSSTGSGEAFFGQGTRLTVV.

The chain uses TRBV6-5 and TRBJ2-5, with 9 bases identical to TRBD2. This CDR3 spans 16 amino acids. Germline CDR1 is MNHEY and CDR2 is SVGAGI. Trimming at V came to 0 bases and at J to 1 base, leaving 3 bases not matched to a gene. CDR3: CASSYSTSGTQETQYF. CDR3 sequence (DNA): TGTGCCAGCAGTTACTCGACTAGCGGCACCCAAGAGACCCAGTACTTC.

This clonotype was observed a few times. The genes are TRBV7-6 and TRBJ1-1; TRBD1 matches at 9 bases. This CDR3 contains 12 residues. V lost 4 bases to trimming and J lost 7 bases; unmatched junction nucleotides: 1. Germline V gene lookup returns CDR1 SGHVS and CDR2 FNYEAQ. The CDR3 region is CASSWTGDEAFF. CDR3 sequence (DNA): TGTGCCAGCAGCTGGACAGGGGATGAAGCTTTCTTT.